This T cell receptor (beta chain) came from a study of blood T cell repertoires in COVID-19. About the study: Resolution of symptoms, clearance, or two negative PCRs was present in recovered Cohort 3 donors. Samples taken during acute and convalescent COVID-19 were collected in the United States, Italy and Spain. PBMCs, B-cell-depleted T cells, or T cells provided the cDNA or gDNA that made up the material.

The protocol was immunoSEQ multiplex PCR, while the TCRdb copy is restricted to in-frame clones and leaves out a portion. The sample carries about 170,000 clones, around three quarters recorded once. Cohorts were based on clinical histories the participants reported. Between the trimmed V and J ends, which lost 0 bases and 7 bases, there was a span of 7 bases. Germline-derived CDR1 and CDR2 are PRHDT and FYEKMQ (reference sequence). CDR3 size: 13 residues. Sample: PBMCs or T cells enriched from blood (not recorded which). The clonotype comes from a woman in her seventies in a cohort exposed to, infected with or recovered from COVID-19 (not recorded which). The chain joins TRBV13 to TRBJ1-5; the D is unclear. The CDR3 protein is CASSLGPGQPQHF. The CDR3 nucleotides read TGTGCCAGCAGCTTAGGCCCAGGACAGCCCCAGCATTTT.